This is a list of T cell receptor beta chains from one sample in a study of Ad26.COV2.S vaccination and SARS-CoV-2 variants. The data were produced by immunoSEQ multiplex PCR, yet TCRdb's version contains in-frame clones alone and is incomplete. The data show fewer than 150,000 clones, with around 86% seen just once and approximately 5% held by the top ten. Specimen: peripheral blood, collected after recovery from COVID-19. The receptors originated from a human donor who had recovered from COVID-19. CDR3s include the opening cysteine and the closing phenylalanine or tryptophan. A D gene is named only where the DNA matches it firmly. Clone size is stated in some rows and not others, as once, few, many or a class when expanded.

clone_size,j_call,d_call,v_call,cdr3_nt,cdr3_aa
-,TRBJ2-3,-,TRBV5-1,TGCGCCAGCAGCTCTTCTGATACGCAGTATTTT,CASSSSDTQYF
-,TRBJ2-5,-,TRBV5-6,TGTGCCAGCAGCTTGGTAAACACTGGGGAGACCCAGTACTTC,CASSLVNTGETQYF
few,TRBJ1-1,-,TRBV24-1,TGTGCCACCAGTTTGGGGCCCACTGAAGCTTTCTTT,CATSLGPTEAFF
-,TRBJ2-2,TRBD1,TRBV14,TGTGCCAGCAGCCTTGGACAGGGCCCTTTAAATTATGAGGAGCTGTTTTTT,CASSLGQGPLNYEELFF
-,TRBJ2-2,-,TRBV29-1,TGCAGCGTTTTGGATTCCGGGGAGCTGTTTTTT,CSVLDSGELFF
-,TRBJ2-5,TRBD2,TRBV11-2,TGTGCCAGCAGTCAGACTAGCGGGGGGTCGGGGACCCAGTACTTC,CASSQTSGGSGTQYF
once,TRBJ1-6,-,TRBV10-3,TGTGCCGCCACATTAGGGGAGCGTTCACCCCTCCACTTT,CAATLGERSPLHF
-,TRBJ2-1,TRBD1,TRBV11-2,TGTGCCAGCAGCTTGACAGGGATTGTCCCCCATGAGCAGTTCTTC,CASSLTGIVPHEQFF
-,TRBJ1-1,-,TRBV11-2,TGTGCCAGCAGCTTAGCCCCGGCTGAAGCTTTCTTT,CASSLAPAEAFF
once,TRBJ1-5,-,TRBV6-5,TGTGCCAGCAGCGCCCCGTTCCGAGGGAAACAGCCCCAGCATTTT,CASSAPFRGKQPQHF
-,TRBJ1-5,TRBD1,TRBV9,TGTGCCAGCAGCGCGGACGGACAGGGGAATCAGCCCCAGCATTTT,CASSADGQGNQPQHF
-,TRBJ1-3,-,TRBV7-8,TGTGCCAGCAGCGTCTCTGGAAACACCATATATTTT,CASSVSGNTIYF
-,TRBJ2-2,TRBD2,TRBV10-3,TGTGCCATCATGCGGGGGAGGGACACCGGGGAGCTGTTTTTT,CAIMRGRDTGELFF
-,TRBJ2-2,-,TRBV19,TGTGCCAGTATCCCTACTAGTTATGCGAACACCGGGGAGCTGTTTTTT,CASIPTSYANTGELFF
-,TRBJ2-7,-,TRBV27,TGTGCCAGCAGTTCATTACAGGGTGAAATGGATGAGCAGTACTTC,CASSSLQGEMDEQYF
-,TRBJ2-6,-,TRBV7-8,TGTGCCAGCAGCACGGGGGGGGCCAACGTCCTGACTTTC,CASSTGGANVLTF
once,TRBJ2-7,-,TRBV10-1,TGCGCCAGCAGTGAGTGGAGTAGCGGAAACCCCTACGAGCAGTACTTC,CASSEWSSGNPYEQYF
-,TRBJ2-7,-,TRBV5-1,TGCGCCAGCAGCTTGCTCGGGACGGGCTCCTACGAGCAGTACTTC,CASSLLGTGSYEQYF
-,TRBJ2-7,-,TRBV2,TGTGCCAGCAGTGAAATGAGAACAGAGCAGTACTTC,CASSEMRTEQYF
-,TRBJ2-3,TRBD1,TRBV14,TGTGCCAGCAACATCGGACAGGGAATATATACGCAGTATTTT,CASNIGQGIYTQYF
-,TRBJ1-2,-,TRBV29-1,TGCAGCGTTGGGCAGGGCCCAGGATATGGCTACACCTTC,CSVGQGPGYGYTF
-,TRBJ1-4,-,TRBV6-5,TGTGCCAGCAGGGCAGCTTTTGCAACTAATGAAAAACTGTTTTTT,CASRAAFATNEKLFF
-,TRBJ2-1,TRBD1,TRBV5-1,TGCGCCAGCAGCTCTATTCGCGACAGGGGGCTCAATGAGCAGTTCTTC,CASSSIRDRGLNEQFF
-,TRBJ2-7,-,TRBV6-5,TGTGCCAGCAGTTACTCCAAAGGTCCCAGGGATGTGCAGTACTTC,CASSYSKGPRDVQYF
-,TRBJ2-3,-,TRBV28,TGTGCCAGCAGATCCCGTGGGGCCGGGGATACGCAGTATTTT,CASRSRGAGDTQYF
-,TRBJ2-7,-,TRBV4-2,TGTGCCAGCAGCCAACTACGGACCGTTACCACCTACGAGCAGTACTTC,CASSQLRTVTTYEQYF
-,TRBJ2-7,TRBD1,TRBV30,TGTGCCTGGAGTGTACAGGGGTACGAGCAGTACTTC,CAWSVQGYEQYF
-,TRBJ1-1,-,TRBV7-9,TGTGCCAGCAGTCGGGCCGTGGCGGACACTGAAGCTTTCTTT,CASSRAVADTEAFF
-,TRBJ2-4,TRBD1,TRBV28,TGTGCCAGCAGTTTGGGACAGGGGATAGACATTCAGTACTTC,CASSLGQGIDIQYF
-,TRBJ1-3,-,TRBV5-1,TGCGCCAGCAGCTTGGAATCAGGAAACACCATATATTTT,CASSLESGNTIYF
-,TRBJ1-1,-,TRBV6-5,TGTGCCAGCGAGGGGACGGCTGAAGCTTTCTTT,CASEGTAEAFF
-,TRBJ2-2,TRBD1,TRBV3-1/TRBV3-2,TGTGCCAGCAGCCAAGAACAGGGGTGCACCGGGGAGCTGTTTTTT,CASSQEQGCTGELFF
-,TRBJ1-5,TRBD1,TRBV5-5,TGTGCCAGCAGCCCCGGGACAGGTAGCAATCAGCCCCAGCATTTT,CASSPGTGSNQPQHF
few,TRBJ1-1,-,TRBV20-1,TGCAGTGCGAAGGTTAGCGCTGAAGCTTTCTTT,CSAKVSAEAFF
-,TRBJ1-2,-,TRBV27,TGTGCCAGCAGTCCCATTAAGGGGAACTATCAGGCCCTCTATGGCTACACCTTC,CASSPIKGNYQALYGYTF
-,TRBJ1-4,-,TRBV11-2,TGTGCCAGCCTGAGTGCGAAACAGAATAGTAAACTGTTTTTT,CASLSAKQNSKLFF
many,TRBJ2-5,-,TRBV12-3/TRBV12-4,TGTGCCAGCAGCTGGGGCAGACAAGAGACCCAGTACTTC,CASSWGRQETQYF
-,TRBJ1-2,TRBD1,TRBV30,TGTGCCTGGAGGCCTATGACAGGGGGCGACTATGGCTACACCTTC,CAWRPMTGGDYGYTF
-,TRBJ2-7,-,TRBV28,TGTGCCACCCAGGGTAGTCCAGCGGCCTACGAGCAGTACTTC,CATQGSPAAYEQYF
-,TRBJ1-3,TRBD1,TRBV11-2,TGTGCCAGCAGTGGGTGGACAGGGCCGGGCTCTGGAAACACCATATATTTT,CASSGWTGPGSGNTIYF
-,TRBJ2-1,-,TRBV2,TGTGCCAAACAGGGGGGGTACAATGAGCAGTTCTTC,CAKQGGYNEQFF
-,TRBJ1-5,-,TRBV30,TGTGCCTGGAGCCAGAGATTCAATCAGCCCCAGCATTTT,CAWSQRFNQPQHF
-,TRBJ1-2,-,TRBV28,TGTGCCAGCAGCAATCCCGGCGCCGGCTATGGCTACACCTTC,CASSNPGAGYGYTF
-,TRBJ2-7,TRBD1,TRBV2,TGTGCCAGCTCTAGACAGGGGGGCGATCTCGAGCAGTACTTC,CASSRQGGDLEQYF
-,TRBJ2-2,TRBD1,TRBV28,TGTGCCAGCAGTACACCGGGACAGGGGAACACCGGGGAGCTGTTTTTT,CASSTPGQGNTGELFF
-,TRBJ2-3,-,TRBV2,TGTGCCAGCAGTGACGCAGTTTGGGGCTGGCGCACAGATACGCAGTATTTT,CASSDAVWGWRTDTQYF
once,TRBJ1-1,TRBD1,TRBV3-1/TRBV3-2,TGTGCCAGCAGCTCGCGGACAGGGGGGAACACTGAAGCTTTCTTT,CASSSRTGGNTEAFF
-,TRBJ2-7,-,TRBV11-3,TGTGCCAGCAGCGCTAAAGGGGACCTCTACGAGCAGTACTTC,CASSAKGDLYEQYF
once,TRBJ2-2,TRBD1,TRBV24-1,TGTGCCACCAGCCGACAGGGGGTAACCGGGGAGCTGTTTTTT,CATSRQGVTGELFF
-,TRBJ2-5,TRBD1,TRBV18,TGTGCCAGCTCACCAGGACAGGGCTTAGAGACCCAGTACTTC,CASSPGQGLETQYF
-,TRBJ1-3,-,TRBV5-8,TGTGCCAGCAGCTTAGGTGTCTCTGGAAACACCATATATTTT,CASSLGVSGNTIYF
-,TRBJ2-1,-,TRBV5-1,TGCGCCAGCAGCTTGGGGCAGGGGGGATACTCCTACAATGAGCAGTTCTTC,CASSLGQGGYSYNEQFF
once,TRBJ1-2,-,TRBV27,TGTGCCAGCAGTTTATCCGGGGAAGTAGGCTACACCTTC,CASSLSGEVGYTF
-,TRBJ1-2,-,TRBV5-6,TGTGCCAGCAGAAGAGGGGCAGGGAGCTATGGCTACACCTTC,CASRRGAGSYGYTF
-,TRBJ2-3,-,TRBV6-2/TRBV6-3,TGTGCCAGCAGTACCCCGACAGGAATCTACACAGATACGCAGTATTTT,CASSTPTGIYTDTQYF
-,TRBJ1-2,-,TRBV2,TGTGCCAGCAGTGAACAGGGCCAAAATGGCTACACCTTC,CASSEQGQNGYTF
-,TRBJ2-3,TRBD2,TRBV19,TGTGCCAGTAGTATAGTAGGAGTAGCGGGGGGCCAAACTAGCACAGATACGCAGTATTTT,CASSIVGVAGGQTSTDTQYF
-,TRBJ2-7,-,TRBV5-4,TGTGCCAGCAGCTTGGACCAGGGCTCCTACGAGCAGTACTTC,CASSLDQGSYEQYF
-,TRBJ2-1,-,TRBV7-2,TGTGCCAGCAGCTTAGCGTCAGGGGCGAAGTTCTTC,CASSLASGAKFF
once,TRBJ1-2,-,TRBV11-2,TGTGCCAGCAGCTTTGGGGGGAATGGCTACACCTTC,CASSFGGNGYTF